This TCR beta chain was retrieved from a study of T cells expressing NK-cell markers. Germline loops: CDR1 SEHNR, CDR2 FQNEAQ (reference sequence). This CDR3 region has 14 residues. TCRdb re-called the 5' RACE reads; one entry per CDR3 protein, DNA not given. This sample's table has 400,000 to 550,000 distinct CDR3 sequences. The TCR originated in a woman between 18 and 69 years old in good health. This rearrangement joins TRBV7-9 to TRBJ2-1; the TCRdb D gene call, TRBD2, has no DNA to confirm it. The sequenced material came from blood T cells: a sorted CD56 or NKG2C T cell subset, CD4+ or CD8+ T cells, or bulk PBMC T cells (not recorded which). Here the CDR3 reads CASSDSPGVFRQFF.